The 17 T cell receptor beta chains reported below all come from one sample, sequenced in a study of T cells in Graves' hyperthyroidism and ophthalmopathy. Amplified regions were TCR beta CDR3 sequences from RNA transcripts. Initially, a first-round RT-PCR of the TCR CDR3 employed the HTBI primer set. TCRdb re-analysed the multiplex PCR reads in MiXCR, keeping a single row per CDR3 protein. The repertoire consists of 300,000 to 450,000 distinct CDR3 sequences, with around 13% occurring once and the leading ten covering approximately 9.9%. Sequencing used blood. These receptors were taken from a woman aged 55 to 70 with Graves' hyperthyroidism.

This clonotype has more than one count but fewer than ten. The chain couples TRBV24-1 to TRBJ1-1, with a tentative D call TRBD1 (5 bases). CDR1 is KGHDR and CDR2 is SFDVKD in the germline V gene. V gave up 4 bases and J gave up 1 base, with 12 bases separating them. This CDR3 comprises 15 residues. Written as DNA, the CDR3 is TGTGCCACCAGTGACTCCGGGGGAGGGAACACTGAAGCTTTCTTT. This translates into CATSDSGGGNTEAFF.

There are many counts of this clonotype. V usage is TRBV28 and J usage is TRBJ2-7; D is unresolved. Germline V gives CDR1 MDHEN, CDR2 SYDVKM. Trimming took off 5 bases at V and 0 bases at J, with 2 bases between the two ends. The CDR3 covers 11 residues. The CDR3 region is CASSISYEQYF. The DNA of the CDR3 is TGTGCCAGCAGTATCTCCTACGAGCAGTACTTC.

This clonotype was seen ten or more times. The gene calls are TRBV24-1 and TRBJ2-1, with unresolved D. CDR3 length: 15 amino acids. Trimming shortened V by 4 bases and J by 6 bases, and 15 bases separated the two germline ends. Germline values: CDR1 KGHDR, CDR2 SFDVKD. The CDR3 coding sequence is TGTGCCACCAGTGACCCGAAGGGCTACCCCAATGAGCAGTTCTTC. It specifies CATSDPKGYPNEQFF.

This clonotype was seen ten or more times. The V and J genes are TRBV2 and TRBJ2-3; no reliable D call. The germline gives CDR1 SNHLY, CDR2 FYNNEI. The CDR3 consists of 13 residues. Trimming shortened V by 9 bases and J by 1 base, and 11 bases separated the two germline ends. The CDR3 nucleotides are TGTGCCAGTTTGTCATCTCGCACAGATACGCAGTATTTT. It yields the protein CASLSSRTDTQYF.

In this sample, this clonotype turned up many times. The chain joins TRBV27 to TRBJ2-5; 7 bases map to TRBD1. V lost 3 bases and J lost 5; bases outside the gene matches: 6. Germline V CDR1 and CDR2: MNHEY, SMNVEV (reference sequence). This CDR3 contains 14 residues. Here the CDR3 reads CASSLGQGDETQYF. CDR3 bases: TGTGCCAGCAGTTTGGGTCAGGGGGACGAGACCCAGTACTTC.

This clonotype was counted at least ten times. The chain has TRBV11-2 and TRBJ2-1; TRBD2 aligns across 13 bases. J lost 9 bases, V lost 5 bases, and 4 bases had no gene match. The CDR3 spans 14 residues. Germline loops: CDR1 SGHAT, CDR2 FQNNGV. The CDR3 spells CASSRGLAGVEQFF. The CDR3 coding sequence is TGTGCCAGCAGCCGAGGACTAGCGGGAGTTGAGCAGTTCTTC.

This clonotype was found many times. V usage is TRBV3-1 and J usage is TRBJ1-1; D gene unclear. The V end was cut by 1 base, the J end by 2 bases, with 5 bases between. This CDR3 contains 13 residues. Germline V gene lookup returns CDR1 LGHDT and CDR2 YNNKEL (reference sequence). CDR3 in amino acids: CASSQGRNTEAFF. As DNA, the CDR3 is TGTGCCAGCAGCCAAGGCAGAAACACTGAAGCTTTCTTT.

Turning to this clonotype: A much larger clone lies one base from this, so it may be a read error. This is likely a read error, given that the CDR3 carries no conserved phenylalanine or tryptophan at its end. The chain employs TRBV5-1 and TRBJ2-1, with D perhaps being TRBD1 or TRBD2 (6 bases each). The CDR3 extends over 15 amino acids. V lost 0 bases, J lost 3 bases, and 10 bases lay in between. Germline V gene data show CDR1 as SGHRS and CDR2 as YFSETQ. The CDR3 spells CASSLVGGFYNEQFL. The CDR3 bases are TGCGCCAGCAGCTTGGTCGGGGGCTTCTACAATGAGCAGTTCCTC.

The chain is built from TRBV6-1 and TRBJ1-5; no reliable D call. The V end lost 2 bases, the J end lost 9 bases, and 8 bases lay between the germline ends. CDR1 is MNHNS and CDR2 is SASEGT in the germline V gene. CDR3 length: 12 residues. CDR3 in amino acids: CASSELLRPQHF. The CDR3 coding sequence is TGTGCCAGCAGTGAACTGTTGCGGCCCCAGCATTTT.

The chain links TRBV6-1 to TRBJ2-1; 8 bases align to TRBD2. Germline CDR1 reads MNHNS; CDR2 reads SASEGT. J gave up 8 bases and V 2 bases, and 8 bases lay outside the gene matches. The length of the CDR3 is 15 residues. The CDR3 nucleotides read TGTGCCAGCAGTGAACTGGGACTAGATTCGCATGAGCAGTTCTTC. Its protein product is CASSELGLDSHEQFF.

The chain couples TRBV19 to TRBJ2-4; no clear D. This CDR3 is 13 amino acids long. Per germline, CDR1 LNHDA and CDR2 SQIVND (reference sequence). V was trimmed by 7 bases and J by 4 bases, leaving 11 bases between them. CDR3 bases: TGTGCCAGTATGGGCAGTCCAAAAAACATTCAGTACTTC. Encoded protein: CASMGSPKNIQYF. The full variable domain, rest sourced from reference TRBV19 and TRBJ2-4, is DGGITQSPKYLFRKEGQNVTLSCEQNLNHDAMYWYRQDPGQGLRLIYYSQIVNDFQKGDIAEGYSVSREKKESFPLTVTSAQKNPTAFYLCASMGSPKNIQYFGAGTRLSVL.

The V call is TRBV6-1, the J call TRBJ1-1; TRBD1 aligns across 10 bases. The CDR3 length is 13 residues. Losses at the gene ends were 6 bases for V and 12 bases for J; bases not matched to a gene: 10. CDR1 MNHNS and CDR2 SASEGT come from the germline V gene. The CDR3 DNA follows: TGTGCCAGCAGATCGGGACAGGGGATGATAACTTTCTTT. Its protein is CASRSGQGMITFF.

This clonotype was picked up many times. The chain carries TRBV11-2 and TRBJ2-6, with 8 bases lining up with TRBD1. V dropped 8 bases and J dropped 0; count of bases not matched to a gene: 9. The germline gives CDR1 SGHAT, CDR2 FQNNGV. CDR3 length: 17 amino acids. The CDR3 bases are TGTGCCAGCGTCAGGTTGGGACAGGCCTCTGGGGCCAACGTCCTGACTTTC. It encodes CASVRLGQASGANVLTF.

CDR3 protein: CASSPGTGNNYGYTF. CDR3 nucleotides: TGTGCCAGTAGTCCAGGGACAGGGAACAACTATGGCTACACCTTC. V usage is TRBV19 and J usage is TRBJ1-2, with TRBD1 matching over 9 bases. V trimming: 5 bases; J trimming: 2 bases; junction bases outside the gene matches: 6. CDR1 and CDR2 from the germline V gene are LNHDA and SQIVND (reference sequence). The CDR3 runs 15 residues.

This clonotype was counted ten times or more. The rearrangement uses TRBV6-5 and TRBJ2-7; D might be TRBD1 (5 bases). Germline V gene data show CDR1 as MNHEY and CDR2 as SVGAGI. The length of the CDR3 is 13 residues. V gave up 2 bases and J gave up 2 bases, with 7 bases separating them. CDR3 in amino acids: CASSYRGTYEQYF. The CDR3 DNA is TGTGCCAGCAGTTACAGGGGAACCTACGAGCAGTACTTC.

The rearrangement links TRBV5-6 to TRBJ1-1, with D maybe TRBD1 (5 bases). The CDR3 length is 16 residues. V lost 0 bases, J lost 4 bases, and 16 bases lay in between. Germline V gene lookup returns CDR1 SGHDT and CDR2 YYEEEE. The CDR3: CASSLEVWGVATEAFF. In DNA, the CDR3 is TGTGCCAGCAGCTTGGAAGTGTGGGGGGTAGCCACTGAAGCTTTCTTT.

This clonotype was observed many times. This chain joins TRBV5-1 and TRBJ2-2; D unresolved. The V end was cut by 4 bases, the J end by 4 bases, with 5 bases between. The CDR3 runs 12 residues. The germline V gene has CDR1 SGHRS and CDR2 YFSETQ. The CDR3 protein is CASSLATGELFF. CDR3 in DNA: TGCGCCAGCAGCCTGGCCACCGGGGAGCTGTTTTTT. Combining the CDR3 with reference TRBV5-1 and TRBJ2-2 gives the whole variable domain KAGVTQTPRYLIKTRGQQVTLSCSPISGHRSVSWYQQTPGQGLQFLFEYFSETQRNKGNFPGRFSGRQFSNSRSEMNVSTLELGDSALYLCASSLATGELFFGEGSRLTVL.